These 32 T cell receptor beta chains came from one sample sequenced in a study of identical twins. Each CDR3 protein is one row after TCRdb ran MiXCR on the 5' RACE reads. The sample contains 690,000 or so distinct CDR3 sequences, roughly 6% of which appear only once. Sequenced sample: naive T cells sorted from blood. The source of these receptors is a man between 18 and 35 years old in good health.

The rearrangement links TRBV29-1 to TRBJ1-6; perhaps TRBD1 as D (6 bases). V lost 6 bases and J 8 bases, leaving 20 bases between the germline ends. The CDR3 has 15 amino acids. CDR1 is SQVTM and CDR2 is ANQGSEA in the germline V gene. The CDR3 loop reads CSVRTRGGVDSPLHF. CDR3 nucleotide sequence: TGCAGCGTACGGACGAGAGGGGGAGTGGATTCACCCCTCCACTTT.

The rearrangement links TRBV18 to TRBJ2-1; 11 positions agree with TRBD1. Germline assignment: CDR1 KGHSH and CDR2 LQKENI. CDR3 length equals 14 residues. V shed 11 bases, J shed 7 bases, and the junction held 10 bases outside the gene matches. CDR3: CAGRRGQGANEQFF. CDR3 DNA sequence: TGTGCCGGTCGACGTGGACAGGGGGCTAATGAGCAGTTCTTC.

This clonotype was detected ten times or more. The gene calls are TRBV6-2 or TRBV6-3 and TRBJ2-6, with TRBD1 matching 10 bases. With 0 bases clipped from V and 3 bases from J, the junction kept 11 bases outside the gene matches. CDR1 MNHEY and CDR2 SVGEGT come from the germline V gene. The CDR3 is made up of 20 amino acids. Here the CDR3 reads CASSYSIPGQGKIGANVLTF. CDR3 nucleotides: TGTGCCAGCAGTTACTCGATACCGGGACAGGGGAAGATTGGGGCCAACGTCCTGACTTTC.

This clonotype occurred many times. The J gene is TRBJ2-1, the V gene TRBV20-1; 15 bases map to TRBD2. The CDR3 length is 19 residues. Germline CDR1 DFQATT, CDR2 SNEGSKA (reference sequence). V dropped 0 bases and J dropped 0; count of bases not matched to a gene: 6. CDR3 DNA: TGCAGTGCTAGAGATTTATCGGGACTAGCGGGAGGCTCCTACAATGAGCAGTTCTTC. Translating gives CSARDLSGLAGGSYNEQFF.

This clonotype occurred many times. The chain has TRBV20-1 and TRBJ2-4; D unclear. Trimming pared 3 bases from V and 0 bases from J, leaving 12 bases between. Germline V gives CDR1 DFQATT, CDR2 SNEGSKA (reference sequence). This CDR3 is 15 amino acids long. CDR3 loop: CSASPGSLAKNIQYF. In DNA, the CDR3 is TGCAGTGCTAGTCCCGGAAGTTTAGCCAAAAACATTCAGTACTTC.

There are a few counts of this clonotype. The chain recombines TRBV5-1 with TRBJ2-1; D unclear. CDR3 length: 11 residues. Between the trimmed V and J ends, which lost 4 bases and 12 bases, there was a span of 11 bases. The germline gives CDR1 SGHRS, CDR2 YFSETQ. The CDR3 region is CASSNEDLQFF. The CDR3 region has the DNA TGCGCCAGCAGCAACGAGGACCTGCAGTTCTTC. Full variable domain (outside the CDR3, taken from reference TRBV5-1 and TRBJ2-1): KAGVTQTPRYLIKTRGQQVTLSCSPISGHRSVSWYQQTPGQGLQFLFEYFSETQRNKGNFPGRFSGRQFSNSRSEMNVSTLELGDSALYLCASSNEDLQFFGPGTRLTVL.

This clonotype was seen only a few times. The CDR3 is CASRAEGGVNTEAFF. CDR3 DNA sequence: TGTGCCAGCAGGGCCGAGGGGGGGGTGAACACTGAAGCTTTCTTT. This chain joins TRBV6-1 and TRBJ1-1, with D perhaps TRBD1 (6 bases). CDR3 length equals 15 residues. CDR1 is MNHNS and CDR2 is SASEGT in the germline V gene. The V and J ends lost 6 bases and 0 bases respectively, with 14 bases between them.

This clonotype was seen only a few times. The genes are TRBV24-1 and TRBJ2-2; D is undetermined. Germline-derived CDR1 and CDR2 are KGHDR and SFDVKD. The CDR3 sequence is 16 residues long. Trimming cost V 1 base and J 0 bases, with 8 bases left between them. This CDR3 is CATSDFGISNTGELFF. In DNA form, the CDR3 reads TGTGCCACCAGTGATTTTGGGATCTCGAACACCGGGGAGCTGTTTTTT.

This clonotype was picked up many times. V usage is TRBV5-1 and J usage is TRBJ2-1, with TRBD1 as a possible D gene (6 bases). The CDR3 has 17 residues. The germline CDR1 and CDR2 sequences are SGHRS and YFSETQ. V was shortened by 4 bases and J by 0 bases, with 17 bases between the two germline ends. CDR3 coding DNA: TGCGCCAGCAGCAAGGACAGTCCTTTTAGCTCCTACAATGAGCAGTTCTTC. It specifies CASSKDSPFSSYNEQFF. Based on the CDR3 plus reference TRBV5-1 and TRBJ2-1, the full variable domain is KAGVTQTPRYLIKTRGQQVTLSCSPISGHRSVSWYQQTPGQGLQFLFEYFSETQRNKGNFPGRFSGRQFSNSRSEMNVSTLELGDSALYLCASSKDSPFSSYNEQFFGPGTRLTVL.

This sequence joins TRBV6-5 and TRBJ1-3; a weak D match, TRBD1 (5 bases). V was cut by 5 bases and J by 4 bases, with 9 bases left in between. The CDR3 runs to 13 residues. Germline-derived CDR1 and CDR2 are MNHEY and SVGAGI. The CDR3 region has the DNA TGTGCCAGCAGTATACGGGGGGGAAACACCATATATTTT. This translates into CASSIRGGNTIYF.

This clonotype showed up many times. The chain couples TRBV7-3 to TRBJ2-5, with D perhaps TRBD2 (5 bases). V shed 5 bases and J shed 4 bases, with 17 bases lying between them. Germline CDR1 SGHTA, CDR2 FQGTGA. This CDR3 is 15 amino acids long. CDR3 sequence (DNA): TGTGCCAGCAGCCTTAATGGTATTGGAGGAGAGACCCAGTACTTC. Amino acids: CASSLNGIGGETQYF.

This sequence joins TRBV4-2 and TRBJ2-2, with D perhaps TRBD1 (6 bases). Germline CDR1 LGHNA, CDR2 YNFKEQ. V lost 2 bases and J lost 1, with 11 bases in between. CDR3 length: 16 amino acids. The CDR3 bases are TGTGCCAGCAGCCAAAGTGGACAGAAGAACACCGGGGAGCTGTTTTTT. It specifies CASSQSGQKNTGELFF.

The J gene is TRBJ2-5, the V gene TRBV7-9; 9 bases are a match to TRBD2. Trimming at V came to 7 bases and at J to 5 bases, leaving 17 bases not matched to a gene. The CDR3 length is 17 residues. Germline loops: CDR1 SEHNR, CDR2 FQNEAQ (reference sequence). CDR3 coding DNA: TGTGCCAGCACCACCACCCCGGTAGCGGGAGATCGGGAGACCCAGTACTTC. Amino acids: CASTTTPVAGDRETQYF. The complete variable domain, with remaining parts taken from reference TRBV7-9 and TRBJ2-5, reads DTGVSQNPRHKITKRGQNVTFRCDPISEHNRLYWYRQTLGQGPEFLTYFQNEAQLEKSRLLSDRFSAERPKGSFSTLEIQRTEQGDSAMYLCASTTTPVAGDRETQYFGPGTRLLVL.

This clonotype occurred many times. V gene TRBV27 combines with J gene TRBJ2-7; 14 bases map to TRBD2. V dropped 5 bases and J dropped 3; count of bases not matched to a gene: 3. The CDR3 sequence is 15 residues long. CDR1 and CDR2 (germline): MNHEY, SMNVEV (reference sequence). The CDR3 DNA reads as TGTGCCAGCAGTGATGGGACTAGCGGGAGCTACGAGCAGTACTTC. Protein product: CASSDGTSGSYEQYF.

In this sample, this clonotype turned up a few times. The chain recombines TRBV2 with TRBJ2-1; 8 positions match TRBD2. The CDR3 has 15 amino acids. The V segment lost 6 bases and the J segment 7 bases; nucleotides outside the gene matches: 11. Germline V CDR1 and CDR2: SNHLY, FYNNEI. The CDR3, as DNA: TGTGCCAGCAGCGTAGCGGGAACTCCGGGAAATGAGCAGTTCTTC. This sequence encodes CASSVAGTPGNEQFF.

V is TRBV4-1 and J is TRBJ2-7; a weak D match, TRBD2 (6 bases). V was pared by 1 base and J by 6 bases, with 16 bases between. Per germline, CDR1 MGHRA and CDR2 YSYEKL. This CDR3 comprises 15 residues. CDR3 in amino acids: CASSQGGGGGSEQYF. The CDR3 DNA is TGCGCCAGCAGCCAAGGGGGAGGCGGAGGGAGCGAGCAGTACTTC.

Many counts were recorded for this clonotype. The chain links TRBV24-1 to TRBJ2-1; 7 bases are a match to TRBD2. This CDR3 has 17 amino acids. Germline lookup yields CDR1 KGHDR and CDR2 SFDVKD. V trimming: 3 bases; J trimming: 4 bases; junction bases outside the gene matches: 11. The CDR3 reads CATSDHGVGLGYNEQFF. The CDR3 DNA is TGTGCCACCAGTGATCATGGAGTAGGACTAGGATACAATGAGCAGTTCTTC.

This clonotype was seen ten or more times. The CDR3 here is CASSLDGKGQYF. The CDR3 DNA reads TGTGCCAGCAGCTTAGACGGCAAAGGGCAGTATTTT. The V gene is TRBV7-9, the J gene TRBJ2-3; D remains unclear. The V gene's germline CDR1 is SEHNR and CDR2 FQNEAQ (reference sequence). The CDR3 covers 12 residues. The ends were cut back, 1 base at V and 11 bases at J, with 10 bases in the middle.

This clonotype was detected many times. The J gene is TRBJ2-7, the V gene TRBV27, with TRBD2 matching over 12 bases. The length of the CDR3 is 15 residues. J gave up 5 bases and V 0 bases, and 2 bases lay outside the gene matches. The germline gives CDR1 MNHEY, CDR2 SMNVEV (reference sequence). CDR3: CASSLSTSGSNEQYF. CDR3 nucleotide sequence: TGTGCCAGCAGTTTATCGACTAGCGGGAGCAACGAGCAGTACTTC.

This clonotype appeared many times. CDR3 in amino acids: CASSYSNAGERSPLHF. The CDR3 DNA follows: TGTGCCAGCAGTTACTCGAATGCAGGGGAACGGTCACCCCTCCACTTT. The chain couples TRBV6-5 to TRBJ1-6, with D perhaps TRBD1 (6 bases). CDR3 length: 16 residues. The germline V gene encodes CDR1 MNHEY and CDR2 SVGAGI. V was shortened by 0 bases and J by 10 bases, with 16 bases between the two germline ends.

In its sample, this clonotype was seen many times. The V gene is TRBV10-3, the J gene TRBJ2-7; D is possibly TRBD1 (5 bases). This CDR3 spans 15 amino acids. The germline V gene has CDR1 ENHRY and CDR2 SYGVKD. Trimming took off 6 bases at V and 5 bases at J, with 20 bases between the two ends. CDR3 amino acids: CAISPIGALGNEQYF. CDR3 nucleotide sequence: TGTGCCATCAGCCCCATAGGGGCCCTAGGAAACGAGCAGTACTTC.

This clonotype came up once. This may be a read error: a much more frequent sequence differs by one nucleotide. The chain joins TRBV29-1 to TRBJ2-5; tentatively, D is TRBD1 (5 bases). The CDR3 extends over 12 amino acids. Germline lookup yields CDR1 SQVTM and CDR2 ANQGSEA. The V end lost 3 bases, the J end lost 2 bases, and 7 bases lay between the germline ends. Here the CDR3 reads CSVDTGQETQYF. CDR3 sequence (DNA): TGCAGCGTTGATACAGGTCAAGAGACCCAGTACTTC.

This sequence joins TRBV24-1 and TRBJ2-7; D gene uncertain. In germline, CDR1 is KGHDR, CDR2 SFDVKD. This CDR3 comprises 13 residues. Trimming took off 7 bases at V and 5 bases at J, with 14 bases between the two ends. The DNA for the CDR3 is TGTGCCACCAGCGCCACCCGCGTGGACGAGCAGTACTTC. Protein: CATSATRVDEQYF.

V gene TRBV21-1 combines with J gene TRBJ2-7; the table assigns TRBD2, which was not confirmed against the DNA. TRBV21-1 is assigned pseudogene status. The length of the CDR3 is 17 residues. CDR3 bases: TGTGCCAGCAGCAAACCTCCGGGCCGGGACTTAAACTTTGCGCAGTACTTC. Protein product: CASSKPPGRDLNFAQYF.

In its sample, this clonotype was seen many times. This rearrangement joins TRBV5-6 to TRBJ2-1, with 14 positions matching TRBD2. The germline gives CDR1 SGHDT, CDR2 YYEEEE. The junction had 13 bases not matched to a gene; V was cut back by 0 bases and J by 5 bases. The CDR3 runs to 20 residues. The DNA for the CDR3 is TGTGCCAGCAGCTTGGAAGTGACTAGCGGGAGGGCTAGAGGGGACAATGAGCAGTTCTTC. It translates to CASSLEVTSGRARGDNEQFF.

In its sample, this clonotype was seen many times. The genes are TRBV20-1 and TRBJ1-2; no definite D call. The CDR3 has 13 residues. The V end lost 6 bases, the J end lost 3 bases, and 14 bases lay between the germline ends. The germline V gene encodes CDR1 DFQATT and CDR2 SNEGSKA (reference sequence). For the CDR3, the DNA is TGCAGTGCCTCAAGTTTGGGCGACTATGGCTACACCTTC. This codes for CSASSLGDYGYTF.

CDR3 nucleotide sequence: TGTGCCAGCACAGGGTCCTCTAACTACGAGCAGTACTTC. Translated, it gives CASTGSSNYEQYF. This sequence joins TRBV28 and TRBJ2-7; D possibly corresponds to TRBD1 (5 bases). The CDR3 has 13 residues. The V gene's germline CDR1 is MDHEN and CDR2 SYDVKM. V shed 7 bases and J shed 3 bases, with 13 bases lying between them.

This clonotype was observed at least ten times. This sequence joins TRBV20-1 and TRBJ1-5, with 9 positions matching TRBD1. Germline CDR1 reads DFQATT; CDR2 reads SNEGSKA (reference sequence). This CDR3 has 17 amino acids. Trimming at V came to 3 bases and at J to 0 bases, leaving 9 bases not matched to a gene. For the CDR3, the DNA is TGCAGTGCTAGCCGACAGGGGGAACGTTATAGCAATCAGCCCCAGCATTTT. Amino acids: CSASRQGERYSNQPQHF.

This chain links TRBV6-1 with TRBJ1-4; D is undetermined. Germline CDR1 is MNHNS and CDR2 is SASEGT. The CDR3 runs to 16 residues. The V end was cut by 6 bases, the J end by 0 bases, with 14 bases between. The CDR3 nucleotides are TGTGCCAGCAGAAGACCCCGATCCGCAACTAATGAAAAACTGTTTTTT. Translating it yields CASRRPRSATNEKLFF.

This clonotype was picked up a small number of times. CDR3 bases: TGCAGTGCTTTAGAGGTCCAGGGGGCTTCCTACAATGAGCAGTTCTTC. It codes for CSALEVQGASYNEQFF. The chain couples TRBV20-1 to TRBJ2-1, with 8 positions matching TRBD1. The CDR3 runs to 16 residues. Germline V lookup: CDR1 DFQATT, CDR2 SNEGSKA (reference sequence). Unmatched junction bases numbered 10, after V lost 5 bases and J lost 1 base.

The V call is TRBV7-2, the J call TRBJ2-3; 8 bases are a match to TRBD2. V trimming: 5 bases; J trimming: 10 bases; junction bases outside the gene matches: 8. Germline V gene data show CDR1 as SGHTA and CDR2 as FQGNSA. The CDR3 is 13 amino acids. CDR3 sequence reads: CASSAFSGNPQYF. CDR3 sequence (DNA): TGTGCCAGCAGCGCATTTAGCGGGAACCCGCAGTATTTT. Supplemented by reference TRBV7-2 and TRBJ2-3, the full variable domain reads GAGVSQSPSNKVTEKGKDVELRCDPISGHTALYWYRQSLGQGLEFLIYFQGNSAPDKSGLPSDRFSAERTGGSVSTLTIQRTQQEDSAVYLCASSAFSGNPQYFGPGTRLTVL.

V is TRBV4-2 and J is TRBJ2-2; weak D call: TRBD2 (5 bases). The V gene lost 4 bases and the J gene lost 4 bases, with 16 bases spanning the gap. From germline, CDR1 is LGHNA and CDR2 YNFKEQ. The CDR3 totals 16 residues. CDR3 DNA sequence: TGTGCCAGCAGCCCGTCAATTACTAGGGCCACCGGGGAGCTGTTTTTT. Translated: CASSPSITRATGELFF.